This T cell receptor beta chain comes out of a study of shared clonotypes between healthy human individuals. The germline V and J ends were trimmed by 4 bases and 5 bases, with 14 bases remaining between them. Germline CDR1 SGHVS, CDR2 FQNEAQ. The CDR3 runs 14 residues. CD4+ cells yielded CD45RA+ naive and CD45RA-negative memory subsets. The test was conducted at deep level. Every immunoSEQ plate was one replicate of a subset's evenly spread DNA. Profiling relied on immunoSEQ multiplex PCR, and the TCRdb table lists in-frame clones only, not all of them. Of 950,000 to 1,100,000 clones in the sample, about three quarters were seen once.

This receptor was identified in a man in his late teens or twenties in good health. V is TRBV7-8 and J is TRBJ1-1; D is undetermined. The sample consisted of memory CD4+ T cells sorted from blood. Subset indicated: CD45RA-negative fraction. CDR3 in amino acids: CASSSGAGRTEAFF. The DNA of the CDR3 is TGTGCCAGCAGCTCCGGTGCGGGGAGGACTGAAGCTTTCTTT. Together with reference TRBV7-8 and TRBJ1-1, the CDR3 gives the full variable domain: GAGVSQSPRYKVAKRGQDVALRCDPISGHVSLFWYQQALGQGPEFLTYFQNEAQLDKSGLPSDRFFAERPEGSVSTLKIQRTQQEDSAVYLCASSSGAGRTEAFFGQGTRLTVV.